Below, one T cell receptor (beta chain) is given with its context. This CDR3 is also generated by other DNA sequences in the sample. The assay was immunoSEQ multiplex PCR, and TCRdb's table has in-frame clones only and misses some. The table includes 350,000 or so clones, more than 70% detected once. The record originates from a study of blood T cell repertoires in COVID-19. Those who participated ranged in age from roughly 18 to 89 years and resided in about two dozen US areas. Clinical history as reported by participants underpinned cohort assignment. Within 2 weeks of study entry, exposed participants had contacted a PCR-confirmed or clinician-diagnosed COVID-19 case. V dropped 4 bases and J dropped 1 base, with 8 bases sitting between them. The CDR3 extends over 13 amino acids. Germline loops: CDR1 SGHRS, CDR2 YFSETQ.

Material: PBMCs or T cells enriched from blood (not recorded which). The genes are TRBV5-1 and TRBJ2-5, with D possibly being TRBD1 (6 bases). The sequence was obtained from a woman aged 25 to 39 who had been exposed to COVID-19. In DNA, the CDR3 is TGCGCCAGCAGCCCACAGGGCCAAGAGACCCAGTACTTC. Protein product: CASSPQGQETQYF. Variable domain in full (rest from reference TRBV5-1 and TRBJ2-5): KAGVTQTPRYLIKTRGQQVTLSCSPISGHRSVSWYQQTPGQGLQFLFEYFSETQRNKGNFPGRFSGRQFSNSRSEMNVSTLELGDSALYLCASSPQGQETQYFGPGTRLLVL.